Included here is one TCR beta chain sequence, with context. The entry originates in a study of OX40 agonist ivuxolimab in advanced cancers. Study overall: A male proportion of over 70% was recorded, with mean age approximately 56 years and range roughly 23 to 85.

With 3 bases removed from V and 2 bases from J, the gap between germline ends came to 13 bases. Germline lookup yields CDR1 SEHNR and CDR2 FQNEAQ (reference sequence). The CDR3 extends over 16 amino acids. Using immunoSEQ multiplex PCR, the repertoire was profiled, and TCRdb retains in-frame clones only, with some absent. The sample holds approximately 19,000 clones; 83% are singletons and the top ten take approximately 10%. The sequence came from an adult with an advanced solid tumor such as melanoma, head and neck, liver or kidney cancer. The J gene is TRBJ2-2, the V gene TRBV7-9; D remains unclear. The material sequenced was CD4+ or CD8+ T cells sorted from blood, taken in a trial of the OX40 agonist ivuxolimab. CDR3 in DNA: TGTGCCAGCAGCTTTTTGGTCTCGGGCAACACCGGGGAGCTGTTTTTT. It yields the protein CASSFLVSGNTGELFF.